A selection of T cell receptor beta chains follows, all from one sample in a study of T-cell reconstitution after alpha-beta-depleted transplantation in children. TCRdb independently ran MiXCR on the PCR reads; one entry per CDR3 protein. The sample consists of about 290,000 distinct CDR3 sequences, around 10% of them appearing once. This specimen was PBMCs, taken before TCRalphabeta/CD19-depleted stem cell transplant. The source of these receptors is a boy in the first two years of life with acute myeloid leukemia, due to receive a stem cell transplant. CDR3s leave out the opening cysteine and the closing phenylalanine or tryptophan. A D gene is named only where the DNA matches it firmly.

TRBV11-1,TRBJ2-7,TRBD1,ASTFSNTRDRGSYEQY
TRBV7-2,TRBJ2-5,TRBD2,ASSLGELAGVGETQY
TRBV5-1,TRBJ1-3,.,ASSLAGGTGNTIY
TRBV11-3,TRBJ2-5,.,ASSPSEGEYETQY
TRBV12-3/TRBV12-4,TRBJ2-4,TRBD1,ASSSQGALAKNIQY
TRBV24-1,TRBJ1-4,.,AAAVTTNEKLF
TRBV20-1,TRBJ2-7,.,SASRDRFYEQY
TRBV20-1,TRBJ1-5,.,SAKAGRINQPQH
TRBV25-1,TRBJ2-7,.,ASSDGVASYEQY
TRBV20-1,TRBJ2-5,.,SARDPQTQY
TRBV9,TRBJ2-7,.,ASSVVPGNYEQY
TRBV7-2,TRBJ2-3,.,ASSLSLYGVTDTQY
TRBV27,TRBJ2-3,.,ASSPPDRYLTDTQY
TRBV7-2,TRBJ2-7,.,ASSRGAVEQY
TRBV5-1,TRBJ1-6,.,ASSFPGPKSSYNSPLH
TRBV28,TRBJ1-5,.,ASSGPSGGNQPQH
TRBV7-2,TRBJ2-3,TRBD2,ASSLKTSRRTDTQY
TRBV6-5,TRBJ1-2,.,ASSYGGRGYGYT
TRBV7-3,TRBJ1-2,.,ASSSSYNGYT
TRBV28,TRBJ2-7,.,ASSFQGGEYEQY
TRBV27,TRBJ2-7,.,ASSLFTGATYEQY
TRBV7-3,TRBJ2-1,.,ASSLNRDGYNEQF
TRBV6-1,TRBJ2-4,TRBD2,AGVAGGPVDIQY
TRBV18,TRBJ2-5,.,ASSPQTQETQY
TRBV29-1,TRBJ2-1,.,SVELTGNSYEQF
TRBV5-1,TRBJ2-5,TRBD1,ASSLGQGQETQY
TRBV15,TRBJ2-1,.,ATSRDLLALSYNEQF
TRBV12-3/TRBV12-4,TRBJ1-1,.,ASSLGGGAAANTEAF
TRBV29-1,TRBJ1-1,.,SVEDHGNTEAF
TRBV7-2,TRBJ2-1,.,ASSLTPSSYNEQF
TRBV5-1,TRBJ2-1,TRBD2,ASSLVVRRVGGAYNEQF
TRBV28,TRBJ1-6,.,ASNWGAYNSPLH
TRBV18,TRBJ2-5,TRBD1,ASSPGQQETQY
TRBV3-1,TRBJ2-7,.,ASSQAGTSSSYEQY
TRBV3-1,TRBJ1-4,TRBD1,AICRGQGARPTNEKLF
TRBV4-1,TRBJ2-5,TRBD2,ASSQDRFGLAGGGGETQY
TRBV7-2,TRBJ2-7,.,ASSSNSYEQY
TRBV10-3,TRBJ2-6,TRBD1,AISEPEQGAGGANVLT
TRBV6-5,TRBJ1-2,.,ASSSGNQGYGYT
TRBV7-9,TRBJ2-5,TRBD2,ASGASGGVETQY
TRBV12-3/TRBV12-4,TRBJ2-4,.,ASSLGGVKNIQY
TRBV29-1,TRBJ1-2,TRBD1,SAILGDREDGYT
TRBV6-5,TRBJ1-4,.,ASSSQPPPNEKLF
TRBV5-1,TRBJ2-5,.,ASSLEVQGETQY
TRBV6-6,TRBJ1-5,.,ASKPSNQPQH
TRBV9,TRBJ2-1,TRBD2,ASSVEGRGRAGEQF
TRBV12-3/TRBV12-4,TRBJ2-5,.,ASSLRGFKETQY
TRBV15,TRBJ2-6,.,ATIRPGANVLT
TRBV10-3,TRBJ1-1,.,AISEEVPNTEAF
TRBV7-9,TRBJ2-1,TRBD2,ASSFFGGRKSSYNEQF